A single T cell receptor (beta chain) is shown here with its context. Here immunoSEQ multiplex PCR was the method, and the copy in TCRdb shows in-frame clones only, minus some. This sample has approximately 340,000 clones, with roughly 90% found just once. Germline V gene sequence: CDR1 LNHDA, CDR2 SQIVND (reference sequence). The V end was cut by 3 bases, the J end by 5 bases, with 11 bases between. The CDR3 has 14 residues. The sample belongs to a study of blood T cell repertoires in COVID-19. The sequencing input was peripheral blood. This sequence joins TRBV19 and TRBJ2-1; D may be TRBD1 (6 bases). The sequence came from a man under 40 with COVID-19, enrolled during active disease. This CDR3 reads CASSIWTEHNEQFF. In DNA, the CDR3 is TGTGCCAGTAGTATTTGGACAGAGCACAATGAGCAGTTCTTC.